Each of the 10 T cell receptor beta chains below was sequenced from the same sample in a study of shared clonotypes between healthy human individuals. Measured with immunoSEQ multiplex PCR; TCRdb has only the in-frame clones, and not every one. The table lists around 500,000 clones, 79% of them singletons, with about an eighth in the top ten. Sequenced input: PBMCs. These receptors were collected from a woman in her 40s in good health. Some clones in this sample may be carry-over from other donors' samples.

The gene calls are TRBV10-3 and TRBJ1-6; the D is unclear. The CDR3 has 11 amino acids. The germline V gene encodes CDR1 ENHRY and CDR2 SYGVKD. Trimming removed 3 bases at V and 10 bases at J, with 4 bases between. CDR3 DNA: TGTGCCATCAGTGAAGGGTCACCCCTCCACTTT. It translates to CAISEGSPLHF.

The rearrangement joins TRBV9 to TRBJ2-1; 12 positions match TRBD2. V lost 0 bases to trimming and J lost 6 bases; unmatched junction nucleotides: 1. The germline gives CDR1 SGDLS, CDR2 YYNGEE. The CDR3 loop spans 15 amino acids. CDR3 nucleotide sequence: TGTGCCAGCAGCGTAGGACTAGCGGGGGCCAATGAGCAGTTCTTC. It specifies CASSVGLAGANEQFF.

The chain combines TRBV6-1 with TRBJ1-1; the D gene is possibly TRBD1 (6 bases). Trimming took 4 bases from V and 0 from J, leaving 12 bases between them. The CDR3 loop spans 15 amino acids. CDR1 is MNHNS, CDR2 SASEGT, per germline. The CDR3 DNA sequence: TGTGCCAGCAGTGGGAACAGGGTCATGAACACTGAAGCTTTCTTT. Its protein is CASSGNRVMNTEAFF.

The chain combines TRBV27 with TRBJ2-1; 9 nucleotides agree with TRBD2. The CDR3 sequence is 14 residues long. The germline gives CDR1 MNHEY, CDR2 SMNVEV (reference sequence). With V trimmed by 10 bases and J by 1 base, 5 bases remained unmatched. This CDR3 is CATGSGSSYNEQFF. The CDR3 DNA follows: TGTGCCACCGGTAGCGGGAGTTCCTACAATGAGCAGTTCTTC.

The chain links TRBV6-5 to TRBJ2-1, with D unresolved. From germline, CDR1 is MNHEY and CDR2 SVGAGI. The V gene lost 0 bases and the J gene lost 8 bases, with 8 bases spanning the gap. This CDR3 region has 13 residues. The CDR3 loop is CASSYSVAYEQFF. CDR3 DNA: TGTGCCAGCAGTTACTCGGTCGCCTATGAGCAGTTCTTC.

V usage is TRBV28 and J usage is TRBJ1-1; D is perhaps TRBD1 (5 bases). The CDR3 runs 13 residues. CDR1 is MDHEN, CDR2 SYDVKM, per germline. V lost 5 bases to trimming and J lost 3 bases, with 10 bases between them. The CDR3 protein is CASSTSGYTEAFF. CDR3 DNA sequence: TGTGCCAGCAGTACCTCAGGGTACACTGAAGCTTTCTTT.

The rearrangement links TRBV7-2 to TRBJ2-1; D perhaps matches TRBD2 (6 bases). Trimming left V 0 bases short and J 7 bases short, with 13 bases between. The CDR3 runs to 15 residues. Looked up from germline, CDR1 is SGHTA and CDR2 is FQGNSA. The CDR3 DNA reads as TGTGCCAGCAGCTTAGCGGTTCTAGCGAGTAATGAGCAGTTCTTC. As protein: CASSLAVLASNEQFF.

The chain couples TRBV2 to TRBJ1-5, with a possible D match to TRBD1 (5 bases). CDR1 is SNHLY, CDR2 FYNNEI, per germline. Trimming left V 2 bases short and J 11 bases short, with 16 bases between. The CDR3 spans 14 residues. CDR3 nucleotide sequence: TGTGCCAGCAGTGAAAGCAGGCGCCTAGGGGCCCAGCATTTT. Residues: CASSESRRLGAQHF.

The V and J genes are TRBV4-2 and TRBJ2-2; TRBD2 matches 8 bases. The V gene end was trimmed by 1 base and the J gene end by 5 bases; junction bases not matched to a gene: 6. The CDR3 is 16 amino acids. Germline lookup yields CDR1 LGHNA and CDR2 YNFKEQ. The CDR3 DNA follows: TGTGCCAGCAGCCAAGTTGGAGCGGGAGAAACCGGGGAGCTGTTTTTT. Amino acids: CASSQVGAGETGELFF.

The chain carries TRBV21-1 and TRBJ2-7; the D call in the table, TRBD1, was not verified against the DNA. TRBV21-1 is designated a pseudogene. This CDR3 is 13 amino acids long. CDR3 amino acids: CASTATKYYEQYF. CDR3 sequence (DNA): TGTGCCAGCACCGCGACAAAATACTACGAGCAGTACTTC.